What follows are 27 T cell receptor beta chains derived from one specimen sequenced in a study of CD8 T cells in ankylosing spondylitis. General study results and limits: A motif of seven or eight highly homologous TCR beta variants was seen as apparently characteristic of ankylosing spondylitis blood.

For these TCRs, the target antigens are not known. TCRdb re-derived calls from the 5' RACE reads in MiXCR, one entry per CDR3 protein. The table lists around 440,000 distinct CDR3 sequences, under 20% of them singletons, with 1% in the top ten. What was sequenced was blood, either unsorted or a sorted T cell fraction (not recorded which). These receptors were taken from a male donor with ankylosing spondylitis.

This clonotype turned up a few times. The V call is TRBV4-3, the J call TRBJ2-3; D is perhaps TRBD1 (5 bases). Germline CDR1 and CDR2: LGHNA and YSLEER. Trimming removed 3 bases at V and 3 bases at J, with 10 bases between. This CDR3 comprises 14 residues. In DNA form, the CDR3 reads TGCGCCAGCAGCCAGGGGCAGAAAACAGATACGCAGTATTTT. This sequence encodes CASSQGQKTDTQYF.

This clonotype was seen repeatedly, ten times or more. The J gene is TRBJ2-7, the V gene TRBV7-8, with TRBD2 as a possible D gene (6 bases). The germline V gene has CDR1 SGHVS and CDR2 FQNEAQ. V gave up 4 bases and J gave up 5 bases, with 9 bases separating them. The CDR3 extends over 12 amino acids. The CDR3 bases are TGTGCCAGCAGCTCTCGGGGGAACGAGCAGTACTTC. Protein product: CASSSRGNEQYF. Full variable domain (rest looked up from reference TRBV7-8 and TRBJ2-7): GAGVSQSPRYKVAKRGQDVALRCDPISGHVSLFWYQQALGQGPEFLTYFQNEAQLDKSGLPSDRFFAERPEGSVSTLKIQRTQQEDSAVYLCASSSRGNEQYFGPGTRLTVT.

The V gene is TRBV29-1, the J gene TRBJ2-1, with TRBD2 matching over 10 bases. This CDR3 region has 12 residues. J gave up 8 bases and V 5 bases, and 3 bases lay outside the gene matches. Germline loops: CDR1 SQVTM, CDR2 ANQGSEA. This CDR3 is CSVRTSGHEQFF. In DNA form, the CDR3 reads TGCAGCGTTCGGACTAGCGGCCATGAGCAGTTCTTC.

The chain couples TRBV29-1 to TRBJ2-7, with TRBD1 as a possible D gene (5 bases). This CDR3 has 11 residues. The V end was cut by 6 bases, the J end by 2 bases, with 8 bases between. CDR1 SQVTM and CDR2 ANQGSEA come from the germline V gene. CDR3 in DNA: TGCAGCGTAGCAGGGACCTACGAGCAGTACTTC. This gives the protein CSVAGTYEQYF.

This clonotype was detected a few times. This rearrangement joins TRBV7-6 to TRBJ2-3; TRBD2 matches at 11 bases. The junction had 7 bases not matched to a gene; V was cut back by 1 base and J by 4 bases. The CDR3 is 17 residues long. Germline-derived CDR1 and CDR2 are SGHVS and FNYEAQ. The CDR3 nucleotides read TGTGCCAGCAGCTTAGGGCCCTTAGCGGGAGGGCCAGATACGCAGTATTTT. This translates into CASSLGPLAGGPDTQYF.

This sequence joins TRBV7-3 and TRBJ2-7; 7 bases fit TRBD2. V dropped 1 base and J dropped 6; count of bases not matched to a gene: 6. The CDR3 totals 14 residues. Germline loops: CDR1 SGHTA, CDR2 FQGTGA. This chain's CDR3 is CASSLRGGNGEQYF. The CDR3 region has the DNA TGTGCCAGCAGCTTAAGGGGAGGGAATGGCGAGCAGTACTTC.

The chain uses TRBV11-3 and TRBJ2-7; D gene uncertain. The CDR3 loop spans 13 amino acids. Looked up from germline, CDR1 is SGHNT and CDR2 is YENEEA. Trimming cost V 5 bases and J 9 bases, with 17 bases left between them. The CDR3 DNA sequence: TGTGCCAGCAGCATCCTCTCGGATGGCGTGCAGTACTTC. It codes for CASSILSDGVQYF.

The chain has TRBV3-1 and TRBJ2-7, with a tentative D call TRBD1 (5 bases). The CDR3 contains 12 residues. The V gene's germline CDR1 is LGHDT and CDR2 YNNKEL (reference sequence). Trimming cost V 3 bases and J 7 bases, with 10 bases left between them. The CDR3 is CASSHIQGEQYF. The DNA for the CDR3 is TGTGCCAGCAGCCACATCCAGGGAGAGCAGTACTTC.

This clonotype was detected ten times or more. Its ends do not fully match the called genes, so a read error is possible. This chain connects TRBV11-3 to TRBJ2-1; 8 bases map to TRBD2. Germline-derived CDR1 and CDR2 are SGHNT and YENEEA. This CDR3 has 13 residues. CDR3 residues: CASSPGGYNEQFF. CDR3 nucleotides: TGCGCCAGCAGCCCGGGAGGGTACAATGAGCAGTTCTTC.

The rearrangement links TRBV5-1 to TRBJ2-1; 8 bases line up with TRBD1. The CDR3 totals 18 residues. Germline CDR1 and CDR2: SGHRS and YFSETQ. J gave up 1 base and V 7 bases, and 16 bases lay outside the gene matches. The chain's CDR3 is CASGAGGVSKRSYNEQFF. The CDR3 nucleotides read TGCGCCAGCGGCGCAGGGGGCGTAAGTAAGAGGTCCTACAATGAGCAGTTCTTC.

This clonotype was counted a few times. The J gene is TRBJ2-5, the V gene TRBV28; 9 nucleotides line up with TRBD1. V was pared by 6 bases and J by 4 bases, with 9 bases of the junction left unmatched. This CDR3 spans 15 amino acids. In germline, CDR1 is MDHEN, CDR2 SYDVKM. The CDR3 bases are TGTGCCAGCAGGCCCCGGGACAGGGCCGTAGAGACCCAGTACTTC. This codes for CASRPRDRAVETQYF.

This clonotype was found many times. The rearrangement uses TRBV12-3 or TRBV12-4 and TRBJ1-2, with 8 nucleotides matching TRBD1. Unmatched junction bases numbered 5, after V lost 4 bases and J lost 4 bases. CDR3 length: 14 amino acids. CDR3 protein: CASSSQGAAYGYTF. For the CDR3, the DNA is TGTGCCAGCAGTTCCCAGGGGGCAGCCTATGGCTACACCTTC.

This clonotype was seen a few times. The chain has TRBV15 and TRBJ1-1, with 9 positions matching TRBD1. The CDR3 sequence is 15 residues long. Unmatched junction bases numbered 5, after V lost 3 bases and J lost 3 bases. Per the germline V gene, CDR1 is LNHNV and CDR2 is YYDKDF (reference sequence). The CDR3 here is CATSSKTGGDTEAFF. In DNA form, the CDR3 reads TGTGCCACCAGCAGCAAGACAGGGGGGGACACTGAAGCTTTCTTT.

This chain uses TRBV5-1 with TRBJ2-7, with 8 bases identical to TRBD2. CDR1 is SGHRS and CDR2 is YFSETQ in the germline V gene. The V gene end was trimmed by 2 bases and the J gene end by 2 bases; junction bases not matched to a gene: 9. CDR3 length: 16 amino acids. The CDR3 here is CASSFSSGWIPYEQYF. The CDR3 DNA sequence: TGCGCCAGCAGCTTTTCTAGCGGGTGGATCCCCTACGAGCAGTACTTC.

This clonotype was found many times. At one end, the junction sequence differs from germline, possibly due to a read error. The V call is TRBV5-1, the J call TRBJ1-1; D unresolved. This CDR3 contains 13 residues. CDR1 and CDR2 from the germline V gene are SGHRS and YFSETQ. The CDR3 coding sequence is TGTGCCAGCAGCTTAACAGCGAACACTGAAGCTTTCTTT. It specifies CASSLTANTEAFF.

This clonotype has just a few counts. This rearrangement joins TRBV15 to TRBJ1-1; TRBD1 matches 7 bases. The CDR3 extends over 16 amino acids. CDR1 LNHNV and CDR2 YYDKDF come from the germline V gene (reference sequence). V shed 5 bases, J shed 5 bases, and the junction held 14 bases outside the gene matches. The CDR3 is CATSQAGQARGTEAFF. The CDR3, as DNA: TGTGCCACCAGCCAAGCAGGACAGGCAAGGGGGACTGAAGCTTTCTTT.

In this sample, this clonotype turned up a few times. The chain recombines TRBV5-1 with TRBJ2-1; D gene uncertain. Germline V CDR1 and CDR2: SGHRS, YFSETQ. The CDR3 spans 16 residues. Deletions cut 4 bases from V and 0 bases from J, with 14 bases between. The CDR3 DNA sequence: TGCGCCAGCAGCCCCCCAAAGTCTAGCTCCTACAATGAGCAGTTCTTC. As protein: CASSPPKSSSYNEQFF.

The rearrangement uses TRBV4-3 and TRBJ2-1; 9 bases are a match to TRBD1. The CDR3 has 17 residues. The trim removed 1 base at V and 7 bases at J, leaving 11 bases unmatched. Germline CDR1 LGHNA, CDR2 YSLEER. The CDR3 is CASSQAGQQGARNEQFF. The DNA for the CDR3 is TGCGCCAGCAGCCAAGCAGGCCAACAGGGGGCAAGAAATGAGCAGTTCTTC.

The chain combines TRBV5-1 with TRBJ1-2, with 8 bases that match TRBD1. The CDR3 loop spans 15 amino acids. J gave up 8 bases and V 5 bases, and 14 bases lay outside the gene matches. Germline V gene sequence: CDR1 SGHRS, CDR2 YFSETQ. The DNA for the CDR3 is TGCGCCAGCAGAACACCTCACAGGGGGGTCGGAGGCTACACCTTC. It translates to CASRTPHRGVGGYTF. Looking up the rest from reference TRBV5-1 and TRBJ1-2 gives the full variable domain: KAGVTQTPRYLIKTRGQQVTLSCSPISGHRSVSWYQQTPGQGLQFLFEYFSETQRNKGNFPGRFSGRQFSNSRSEMNVSTLELGDSALYLCASRTPHRGVGGYTFGSGTRLTVV.

The chain uses TRBV6-5 and TRBJ1-4; a weak D match, TRBD1 (6 bases). Trimming cost V 5 bases and J 6 bases, with 22 bases left between them. CDR1 and CDR2 from the germline V gene are MNHEY and SVGAGI. This CDR3 is 17 amino acids long. CDR3 nucleotides: TGTGCCAGCAGTCACACCATTCTAGGGGGACGGGATGAAAAACTGTTTTTT. It codes for CASSHTILGGRDEKLFF.

This clonotype was observed a handful of times. The chain joins TRBV4-3 to TRBJ2-5, with D unclear. The CDR3 spans 15 residues. The V end lost 0 bases, the J end lost 5 bases, and 13 bases lay between the germline ends. Germline V gene data show CDR1 as LGHNA and CDR2 as YSLEER. CDR3 amino acids: CASSQEGLAKETQYF. CDR3 nucleotide sequence: TGCGCCAGCAGCCAAGAGGGGTTGGCGAAGGAGACCCAGTACTTC.

The chain is built from TRBV20-1 and TRBJ2-1; 7 positions agree with TRBD2. The V segment lost 0 bases and the J segment 8 bases; nucleotides outside the gene matches: 7. The length of the CDR3 is 14 residues. Germline V gives CDR1 DFQATT, CDR2 SNEGSKA (reference sequence). The CDR3 DNA reads TGCAGTGCTAGAGAGACTAGCTGGTTCGATGAGCAGTTCTTC. Its protein is CSARETSWFDEQFF.

This clonotype was detected a few times. The V call is TRBV18, the J call TRBJ2-2; tentatively, D is TRBD1 or TRBD2 (5 bases each). CDR1 and CDR2 from the germline V gene are KGHSH and LQKENI. This CDR3 contains 18 residues. Trimming stripped 6 bases from V and 6 bases from J, with 26 bases between. CDR3 bases: TGTGCCAGCTCCCGGGACCAGGATAGCCGGATCAGTGCCGGGGAGCTGTTTTTT. Its translation: CASSRDQDSRISAGELFF.

The chain combines TRBV6-2 or TRBV6-3 with TRBJ1-2, with TRBD1 identical over 10 bases. Germline trimming cut 6 bases from V and 4 bases from J; bases unmatched to any gene: 2. Per the germline V gene, CDR1 is MNHEY and CDR2 is SVGEGT. CDR3 length: 13 amino acids. The CDR3 DNA sequence: TGTGCCAGCAGAGGGACAGGGGCCTATGGCTACACCTTC. As protein: CASRGTGAYGYTF.

This clonotype was counted a few times. This sequence joins TRBV12-3 or TRBV12-4 and TRBJ1-2; 7 bases line up with TRBD1. V lost 7 bases and J lost 3; bases outside the gene matches: 8. This CDR3 contains 14 residues. The CDR3, as DNA: TGTGCCAGCATCTCAGGGGGAAACTACTATGGCTACACCTTC. It is translated as CASISGGNYYGYTF.

This sequence joins TRBV18 and TRBJ2-7, with D tentatively TRBD2 (6 bases). CDR3 size: 14 residues. Per germline, CDR1 KGHSH and CDR2 LQKENI. V was pared by 2 bases and J by 6 bases, with 14 bases between. CDR3 sequence reads: CASSPSSPGGEQYF. The CDR3, as DNA: TGTGCCAGCTCACCAAGCTCCCCCGGGGGCGAGCAGTACTTC.

This clonotype was counted between two and nine times. The chain joins TRBV20-1 to TRBJ2-2; 9 bases agree with TRBD2. V lost 4 bases to trimming and J lost 2 bases; unmatched junction nucleotides: 2. The length of the CDR3 is 14 residues. The germline V gene has CDR1 DFQATT and CDR2 SNEGSKA (reference sequence). The CDR3 here is CSATSGENTGELFF. As DNA, the CDR3 is TGCAGTGCTACTAGCGGGGAAAACACCGGGGAGCTGTTTTTT.